These 5 T cell receptor beta chains came from one sample sequenced in a study of cytomegalovirus exposure and HLA in healthy donors. The table came from immunoSEQ multiplex PCR; TCRdb's copy has only in-frame clones and leaves some out. The sample yields 190,000 or so clones, roughly 84% seen once. Material: PBMCs. The receptors here all came from a woman in her 30s in good health and CMV-seropositive.

The chain joins TRBV25-1 to TRBJ1-2, with D tentatively TRBD1 (5 bases). V lost 4 bases to trimming and J lost 7 bases, with 13 bases between them. Per germline, CDR1 MGHDK and CDR2 SYGVNS. The CDR3 is made up of 13 amino acids. The CDR3 coding sequence is TGTGCCAGCAGTGCCAGGGACTTTGCTGGCTACACCTTC. It specifies CASSARDFAGYTF.

On this clone itself: This CDR3 is also generated by other DNA sequences in the sample. The rearrangement joins TRBV2 to TRBJ1-4; D is perhaps TRBD1 (6 bases). CDR1 and CDR2 from the germline V gene are SNHLY and FYNNEI. V shed 2 bases and J shed 8 bases, with 12 bases lying between them. The CDR3 has 14 residues. The CDR3 DNA is TGTGCCAGCAGTGAACGGCAGGGGTACGAAAAACTGTTTTTT. It translates to CASSERQGYEKLFF.

The CDR3 loop reads CASSSTSGAYNEQFF. CDR3 DNA sequence: TGTGCCAGCTCTTCAACTAGCGGGGCCTACAATGAGCAGTTCTTC. This sequence joins TRBV6-1 and TRBJ2-1, with 10 bases aligning to TRBD2. The CDR3 spans 15 residues. Losses at the gene ends were 8 bases for V and 2 bases for J; bases not matched to a gene: 6. Germline loops: CDR1 MNHNS, CDR2 SASEGT.

This chain connects TRBV15 to TRBJ2-1, with 12 bases aligning to TRBD2. This CDR3 is 17 amino acids long. J gave up 10 bases and V 5 bases, and 15 bases lay outside the gene matches. The germline V gene encodes CDR1 LNHNV and CDR2 YYDKDF (reference sequence). The DNA of the CDR3 is TGTGCCACCAGCGCCCGAGCGACTAGCGGGAGATCTCGGGAGCAGTTCTTC. This sequence encodes CATSARATSGRSREQFF.

The genes are TRBV2 and TRBJ2-7, with 11 bases identical to TRBD1. Germline V gives CDR1 SNHLY, CDR2 FYNNEI. The CDR3 contains 15 residues. After removal of 7 bases from V and 3 bases from J, the junction contained 8 bases not matched to a gene. The CDR3 loop reads CASKRGGTGGYEQYF. The DNA for the CDR3 is TGTGCCAGCAAAAGGGGCGGGACAGGGGGCTACGAGCAGTACTTC. The full variable domain, with the rest looked up from reference TRBV2 and TRBJ2-7, is EPEVTQTPSHQVTQMGQEVILRCVPISNHLYFYWYRQILGQKVEFLVSFYNNEISEKSEIFDDQFSVERPDGSNFTLKIRSTKLEDSAMYFCASKRGGTGGYEQYFGPGTRLTVT.